Sequencing of this T cell receptor beta chain was carried out in a study of CXCR3-negative and CXCR3-positive naive CD8 T cells. Notes on this clonotype: Its specificity is not known.

Naive CD8+ T lymphocytes were specified as CD45RO-CCR7+CD27+CD95-. With UMI labels, 5' RACE was used to prepare the TRB cDNA libraries. Using the 5' RACE reads, TCRdb records one entry per CDR3 protein without DNA. The table counts about 150,000 distinct CDR3 sequences; 0.41% lies in the top ten. Study-level points and caveats: CXCR3 expression partially decreased after cryopreservation; most assays used fresh PBMCs. TRB CDR3s were more hydrophobic in CXCR3-positive than in CXCR3-negative naive cells. Memory cells diverged, while naive CXCR3-positive and CXCR3-negative cells had similar TRBV-TRBJ usage.

Germline CDR1 SGHRS, CDR2 YFSETQ. CDR3 length equals 15 residues. The sequence was collected from a human donor in good health. Some clones in this sample may be carry-over from other donors' samples. The chain is built from TRBV5-1 and TRBJ2-2; TCRdb indicates TRBD1, and absent DNA this call remains unverified. Source material: naive CXCR3+ CD8+ T cells from blood. The subset here: CD45RO-CCR7+CD27+CD95- naive CD8+ T cells expressing CXCR3 (TNR3+). The CDR3 here is CASSQSQGSTGELFF.